These T cell receptor beta chains were read from a single sample in a study of shared clonotypes between healthy human individuals. The repertoire was sequenced with immunoSEQ multiplex PCR; TCRdb's copy has only in-frame clones and lacks some. The table has over a million clones, around 82% seen once. The sample consisted of memory CD4+ T cells from PBMCs. The receptors shown here come from a man aged 18 to 29 in good health. Some clones in this sample may be carry-over from other donors' samples. Both conserved end residues are part of each CDR3. Each record gives: V gene, clone size, CDR3 protein. Where a row states a size, it is once, few, many or the class of an expanded clone; other rows omit it.

V: TRBV5-1; size: NA; CDR3: CASSLEWTVEQYF
V: TRBV28; size: NA; CDR3: CASSSTGATNEKLFF
V: TRBV30; size: NA; CDR3: CAWRPTEGAEETQYF
V: TRBV19; size: NA; CDR3: CASSFDTGGGTEAFF
V: TRBV18; size: NA; CDR3: CASSPSSDPDTQYF
V: TRBV7-9; size: NA; CDR3: CASSKLRPLSGTIQETQYF
V: TRBV2; size: NA; CDR3: CASSLTVSGANVLTF
V: TRBV2; size: few; CDR3: CASSPDRATNYGYTF
V: TRBV29-1; size: NA; CDR3: CSVFGDSFTTDTQYF
V: TRBV18; size: NA; CDR3: CASSPTNGQAYGYTF